This entry lists 9 T cell receptor beta chains sequenced from one sample in a study of cytomegalovirus exposure and HLA in healthy donors. It was with 60 Vbeta and 13 Jbeta primers that the PCR ran. Sequencing used immunoSEQ multiplex PCR; TCRdb keeps in-frame clones, though not all of them. The sample lists 59,000 or so clones, 85% occurring once. Material for sequencing was PBMCs. These receptors originate from a female donor in good health and CMV-seronegative.

CDR3: CASSISRYSRGYTF. CDR3 bases: TGTGCCAGTAGTATAAGCCGATACTCCCGCGGCTACACCTTC. V gene TRBV19 combines with J gene TRBJ1-2; D unclear. This CDR3 has 14 residues. CDR1 and CDR2 from the germline V gene are LNHDA and SQIVND (reference sequence). Trimming pared 2 bases from V and 8 bases from J, leaving 15 bases between.

This chain connects TRBV18 to TRBJ2-3; 7 positions match TRBD1. V lost 2 bases to trimming and J lost 4 bases; unmatched junction nucleotides: 12. The CDR3 consists of 17 residues. The germline gives CDR1 KGHSH, CDR2 LQKENI. The CDR3 DNA reads TGTGCCAGCTCACCATGTCCACAGGGGAAGGTTGCAGATACGCAGTATTTT. Translation gives CASSPCPQGKVADTQYF. Drawing the rest from reference TRBV18 and TRBJ2-3, the complete variable domain is NAGVMQNPRHLVRRRGQEARLRCSPMKGHSHVYWYRQLPEEGLKFMVYLQKENIIDESGMPKERFSAEFPKEGPSILRIQQVVRGDSAAYFCASSPCPQGKVADTQYFGPGTRLTVL.

J is TRBJ2-7 and V is TRBV5-1, with D tentatively TRBD2 (5 bases). V lost 0 bases, J lost 3 bases, and 13 bases lay in between. The length of the CDR3 is 15 residues. In germline, CDR1 is SGHRS, CDR2 YFSETQ. CDR3 region: CASSLAVGAFYEQYF. The CDR3 region has the DNA TGCGCCAGCAGCTTGGCCGTGGGAGCCTTCTACGAGCAGTACTTC.

The chain uses TRBV6-1 and TRBJ2-1; 8 bases fit TRBD1. There are 15 residues in the CDR3. Trimming at V came to 8 bases and at J to 0 bases, leaving 6 bases not matched to a gene. Germline V gene sequence: CDR1 MNHNS, CDR2 SASEGT. CDR3 nucleotides: TGTGCCAGCCGGACAGGGATTAGCTCCTACAATGAGCAGTTCTTC. Translation gives CASRTGISSYNEQFF.

Notes on this clone: One end of the junction varies from germline; a read error may be responsible. V is TRBV10-3 and J is TRBJ1-2; 10 nucleotides line up with TRBD1. This CDR3 is 13 amino acids long. CDR1 and CDR2 from the germline V gene are ENHRY and SYGVKD. The CDR3 sequence: CAITPTGGYVYTF. CDR3 sequence (DNA): TGTGCCATCACTCCGACAGGGGGCTATGTCTACACCTTC.

This sequence joins TRBV15 and TRBJ2-7; D call uncertain. The CDR3 loop spans 16 amino acids. Trimming stripped 1 base from V and 5 bases from J, with 18 bases between. Germline V CDR1 and CDR2: LNHNV, YYDKDF (reference sequence). The CDR3 coding sequence is TGTGCCACCAGCAGAGCTGTCCAGGTACCCCTTGACGAGCAGTACTTC. Encoded protein: CATSRAVQVPLDEQYF.

V is TRBV15 and J is TRBJ2-1, with TRBD1 matching 9 bases. V shed 5 bases and J 4 bases; nucleotides not matched to a gene: 6. From germline, CDR1 is LNHNV and CDR2 YYDKDF (reference sequence). This CDR3 is 15 amino acids long. CDR3 bases: TGTGCCACCAGCCGTGATGGACAGGGGTACAATGAGCAGTTCTTC. It codes for CATSRDGQGYNEQFF.

V usage is TRBV28 and J usage is TRBJ1-2; D may be TRBD1 (6 bases). The ends were cut back, 6 bases at V and 0 bases at J, with 14 bases in the middle. Germline CDR1 is MDHEN and CDR2 is SYDVKM. The CDR3 loop spans 15 amino acids. The CDR3 protein is CASSTGTLANYGYTF. The CDR3 bases are TGTGCCAGCAGCACCGGGACATTAGCTAACTATGGCTACACCTTC.

The J gene is TRBJ1-1, the V gene TRBV7-2; a weak D match, TRBD1 (5 bases). Trimming cost V 4 bases and J 5 bases, with 14 bases left between them. In germline, CDR1 is SGHTA, CDR2 FQGNSA. CDR3 size: 14 residues. CDR3 sequence (DNA): TGTGCCAGCAGCTGGGTGGGGCAGGAGACTGAAGCTTTCTTT. This encodes CASSWVGQETEAFF.